Sequencing of this T cell receptor (beta chain) was carried out in a study of neoadjuvant anti-PD-1 for oral cavity cancer listed by TCRdb under 2021. For the wider study: Patients mostly received three to four biweekly doses of nivolumab at 3 mg/kg before curative-intent surgical resection. Patients without progression received a fourth nivolumab dose around day 43 and underwent definitive surgical resection on days 50-56. Under RECIST 1.1, a patient counted as a responder if showing complete response, partial response or stable disease, and as a non-responder if showing progression. An approximately 32% response rate was observed in the parent correlative cohort, in which more than ten patients were included.

For deep sequencing, each PBMC sample was run in six replicates, with libraries mostly built from 400 to 550 ng of input genomic DNA. Following the manufacturer's instructions, the team built TCRbeta libraries using the immunoSEQ hsTCRbeta kit. The finished libraries were brought together in one pool at around 3.1 nM, which was then read using an Illumina NovaSeq 6000 S4 flow cell. The paper's processing steps were these. The immunoSEQ Analyzer was used for raw data preprocessing and quality control. The analysis was limited to productive rearrangements, and each clonotype was defined by a unique CDR3 amino acid sequence. Repertoire clonality was estimated as the Gini-Simpson index, which was calculated using the R package tcR. Student's t test was used to compare Gini indices, while Pearson correlation assessed associations with tumor size change. TCRdb stores this immuneACCESS table with in-frame sequences only. Part of the clones is absent; in the studies checked, under half of the shortfall reflects unresolved V genes, and no reason is known for the rest. Clone size and the V and J calls come from that table; the DNA yielded D and trimming. This sample has 72,000 or so clones in its table, and approximately 82% of those were observed once. The ten top clones hold roughly 3.5% of the sample.

In its sample, this clone was seen once. Its antigen is currently not known. The input lacks base qualities; no much larger clone sits a single base away. General study outcomes and caveats: Within PBMCs, T cell clonality (Gini index) was significantly higher in non-responders than responders after neoadjuvant nivolumab. Higher pretreatment blood TCRbeta clonality and lower post-treatment tumor TCRbeta clonality were correlated with higher pretreatment blood Treg/Th17 ratios. TCR analyses included only a few patients per response group, and the authors called for larger cohorts for validation.

The time point tag for this specimen amounts to: before neoadjuvant nivolumab. The patients had newly diagnosed stage II-IVA oral cavity squamous cell carcinoma and had not received any prior systemic or radiation treatment. The cohort was composed of patients with HPV-negative, locally advanced oral cavity squamous cell carcinoma. Peripheral blood mononuclear cells were analyzed directly and were not maintained or expanded in culture. Samples came from a longitudinal correlative study of a single-arm phase II trial of neoadjuvant nivolumab in oral cavity squamous cell carcinoma. Genomic DNA-based TCRbeta sequencing was performed on subject-matched pre- and post-treatment PBMCs and tumors from three responders and three non-responders. Peripheral blood mononuclear cells were collected once before nivolumab treatment and again after treatment, at the time of surgery. The Maxwell RSC DNA from Cells kit was used to isolate genomic DNA from PBMCs.

The sequence derives from a person between 40 and 85 years old with oral cavity squamous cell carcinoma. The sample in question was PBMCs, obtained before nivolumab (anti-PD-1) treatment.

The CDR3: CASSARQGRAGELFF. DNA sequence: TGTGCCAGCAGCGCGAGACAGGGTAGGGCCGGGGAGCTGTTTTTT. This chain is built from TRBV9 and TRBJ2-2; 7 junctional bases match TRBD1. V loses 3 bases at its end and J loses 6 bases; junction bases beyond the gene matches: 8. The CDR3 holds 15 amino acids from the cysteine to the phenylalanine. CDR3 DNA only is kept here, 45 bases in frame from base 1. CDR1 SGDLS and CDR2 YYNGEE are derived from the germline V gene. With the portions outside the CDR3 filled from the reference TRBV9 and TRBJ2-2 genes, the complete variable region becomes DSGVTQTPKHLITATGQRVTLRCSPRSGDLSVYWYQQSLDQGLQFLIQYYNGEERAKGNILERFSAQQFPDLHSELNLSSLELGDSALYFCASSARQGRAGELFFGEGSRLTVL.